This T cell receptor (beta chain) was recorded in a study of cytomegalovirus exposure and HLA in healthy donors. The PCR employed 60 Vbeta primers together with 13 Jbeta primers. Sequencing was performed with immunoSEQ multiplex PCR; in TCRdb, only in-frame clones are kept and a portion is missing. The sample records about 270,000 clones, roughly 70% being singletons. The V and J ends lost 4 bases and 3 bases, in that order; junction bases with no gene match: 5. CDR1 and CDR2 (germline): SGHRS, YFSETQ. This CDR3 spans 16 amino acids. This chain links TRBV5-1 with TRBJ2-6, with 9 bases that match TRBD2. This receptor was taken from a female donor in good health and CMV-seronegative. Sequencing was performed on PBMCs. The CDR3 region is CASSGGTSFGANVLTF. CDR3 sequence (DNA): TGCGCCAGCAGCGGCGGGACTAGCTTTGGGGCCAACGTCCTGACTTTC.